A single sample is the source of the 28 T cell receptor beta chains below, sequenced in a study of radiation and T cells in renal cell carcinoma. Time point meaning: blood 4 weeks post-SBRT, at nephrectomy. Treatment noted: 15 Gy SBRT to primary tumor, nephrectomy 4 weeks later. The table came from immunoSEQ multiplex PCR; TCRdb's copy has only in-frame clones and leaves some out. The sample consists of about 140,000 clones, 70% to 90% of them appearing once. The sample here was blood, taken from a patient whose treatment included radiotherapy and nephrectomy. These receptors originate from a woman between 50 and 59 years old with renal cell carcinoma.

In the case of this clone: A read error may account for a junction end that differs from germline. This chain joins TRBV7-2 and TRBJ1-5; 11 positions match TRBD1. The germline V gene encodes CDR1 SGHTA and CDR2 FQGNSA. This CDR3 has 17 residues. CDR3 region: CASSLGQGAEGNQPQHF. The CDR3 DNA reads as TGTGCCAGCAGTTTAGGACAGGGGGCCGAGGGCAATCAGCCCCAGCATTTT.

This chain links TRBV7-9 with TRBJ1-4; 7 nucleotides agree with TRBD1. Germline assignment: CDR1 SEHNR and CDR2 FQNEAQ (reference sequence). CDR3 length equals 14 residues. The V gene end was trimmed by 7 bases and the J gene end by 5 bases; junction bases not matched to a gene: 7. The CDR3 sequence is CASTSPDRNEKLFF. The CDR3 nucleotides read TGTGCCAGCACTTCCCCGGACAGGAATGAAAAACTGTTTTTT. The whole variable domain, filled in from reference TRBV7-9 and TRBJ1-4, reads DTGVSQNPRHKITKRGQNVTFRCDPISEHNRLYWYRQTLGQGPEFLTYFQNEAQLEKSRLLSDRFSAERPKGSFSTLEIQRTEQGDSAMYLCASTSPDRNEKLFFGSGTQLSVL.

In its sample, this clone was seen once. The V and J genes are TRBV5-1 and TRBJ2-5, with D possibly being TRBD1 (5 bases). This CDR3 comprises 12 residues. Germline V gene sequence: CDR1 SGHRS, CDR2 YFSETQ. V was cut by 4 bases and J by 2 bases, with 6 bases left in between. The CDR3 loop reads CASSRQQETQYF. CDR3 DNA: TGCGCCAGCAGCCGACAGCAAGAGACCCAGTACTTC.

V and J are TRBV5-1 and TRBJ1-4, with a possible D match to TRBD1 (5 bases). CDR1 is SGHRS and CDR2 is YFSETQ in the germline V gene. Trimming took 3 bases from V and 5 from J, leaving 14 bases between them. The CDR3 totals 15 residues. The CDR3 nucleotides are TGCGCCAGCAGCTCGGGACTGACCCAAAATGAAAAACTGTTTTTT. This translates into CASSSGLTQNEKLFF.

The rearrangement uses TRBV6-5 and TRBJ2-7, with 7 bases matching TRBD2. The ends lost 5 bases at V and 5 bases at J; junction bases unmatched: 6. The CDR3 consists of 13 residues. The germline gives CDR1 MNHEY, CDR2 SVGAGI. CDR3 DNA sequence: TGTGCCAGCAGTCAAGCGGGACTTGACGAGCAGTACTTC. It specifies CASSQAGLDEQYF.

J is TRBJ2-7 and V is TRBV19, with 9 bases identical to TRBD1. Germline V gives CDR1 LNHDA, CDR2 SQIVND (reference sequence). CDR3 size: 14 residues. Trimming took 5 bases from V and 1 from J; bases not matched to a gene: 3. CDR3 sequence (DNA): TGTGCCAGTAGTTGGGGACAGGGTTCCTACGAGCAGTACTTC. It specifies CASSWGQGSYEQYF.

The genes are TRBV4-1 and TRBJ2-7; 11 nucleotides line up with TRBD2. Germline CDR1 MGHRA, CDR2 YSYEKL. The CDR3 is 15 residues long. V lost 3 bases to trimming and J lost 2 bases; unmatched junction nucleotides: 3. The CDR3 DNA reads as TGCGCCAGCAGCCAGGGACTAGCGGTAACCTACGAGCAGTACTTC. It translates to CASSQGLAVTYEQYF.

Notes on this clone: The same CDR3 arises from other DNA sequences in this sample as well. This rearrangement joins TRBV25-1 to TRBJ1-2; no definite D call. The ends were cut back, 3 bases at V and 7 bases at J, with 6 bases in the middle. Germline-derived CDR1 and CDR2 are MGHDK and SYGVNS. CDR3 length: 11 residues. The DNA for the CDR3 is TGTGCCAGCAGTGAGGGGTTTGGCTACACCTTC. Translating it yields CASSEGFGYTF.

V is TRBV7-2 and J is TRBJ1-3, with D possibly being TRBD1 (6 bases). Germline loops: CDR1 SGHTA, CDR2 FQGNSA. V was shortened by 5 bases and J by 2 bases, with 16 bases between the two germline ends. The CDR3 length is 16 residues. The CDR3 is CASSVSGVAAGNTIYF. The DNA for the CDR3 is TGTGCCAGCAGCGTTTCAGGGGTGGCGGCTGGAAACACCATATATTTT.

The chain combines TRBV30 with TRBJ1-4; D is unresolved. The V gene lost 3 bases and the J gene lost 1 base, with 12 bases spanning the gap. Germline V gene lookup returns CDR1 GTSNPN and CDR2 SVGIG (reference sequence). This CDR3 is built from 15 residues. CDR3 in DNA: TGTGCCTGGAGGTCTCGGGGAGGAACTAATGAAAAACTGTTTTTT. Translation gives CAWRSRGGTNEKLFF.

This chain uses TRBV7-9 with TRBJ2-7; D possibly corresponds to TRBD1 (5 bases). V lost 5 bases to trimming and J lost 4 bases, with 15 bases between them. From germline, CDR1 is SEHNR and CDR2 FQNEAQ (reference sequence). The CDR3 runs 14 residues. This CDR3 reads CASSRQGESYEQYF. The CDR3 DNA sequence: TGTGCCAGCAGCCGGCAGGGCGAATCTTACGAGCAGTACTTC.

This clone came up once. The chain combines TRBV7-2 with TRBJ1-2; the D gene is possibly TRBD1 (5 bases). The CDR3 spans 13 residues. Germline V CDR1 and CDR2: SGHTA, FQGNSA. The V and J ends lost 3 bases and 5 bases respectively, with 10 bases between them. The CDR3 protein is CASSFDSDYGYTF. CDR3 DNA: TGTGCCAGCAGCTTCGACAGCGATTATGGCTACACCTTC.

The V gene is TRBV20-1, the J gene TRBJ1-5; 7 bases agree with TRBD1. This CDR3 spans 11 amino acids. Trimming cost V 1 base and J 16 bases; bases outside gene matches: 7. Germline V gene data show CDR1 as DFQATT and CDR2 as SNEGSKA (reference sequence). The CDR3 loop is CSARGQGVQHF. The DNA for the CDR3 is TGCAGTGCTAGAGGACAGGGTGTTCAACATTTT.

The chain recombines TRBV2 with TRBJ1-2; D ambiguous. Germline-derived CDR1 and CDR2 are SNHLY and FYNNEI. With 6 bases removed from V and 7 bases from J, the gap between germline ends came to 12 bases. This CDR3 is 12 amino acids long. The CDR3 loop is CASRGNDGGYTF. As DNA, the CDR3 is TGTGCCAGCAGGGGGAACGACGGTGGCTACACCTTC.

The chain couples TRBV9 to TRBJ1-3; no firm D call. V lost 0 bases, J lost 4 bases, and 11 bases lay in between. The CDR3 totals 15 residues. Germline V gives CDR1 SGDLS, CDR2 YYNGEE. Here the CDR3 reads CASSVAPDGGNTIYF. The CDR3, as DNA: TGTGCCAGCAGCGTAGCCCCAGATGGAGGAAACACCATATATTTT.

The chain links TRBV5-1 to TRBJ2-7; TRBD2 agrees at 10 bases. The CDR3 covers 14 residues. Per germline, CDR1 SGHRS and CDR2 YFSETQ. V lost 0 bases and J lost 6; bases outside the gene matches: 3. The CDR3 loop is CASSLASGSGEQYF. The CDR3 coding sequence is TGCGCCAGCAGCTTGGCTAGCGGGAGTGGCGAGCAGTACTTC.

J is TRBJ2-3 and V is TRBV19, with TRBD1 matching over 8 bases. The V and J ends lost 5 bases and 2 bases, in that order; junction bases with no gene match: 6. Germline V gene data show CDR1 as LNHDA and CDR2 as SQIVND (reference sequence). This CDR3 contains 15 residues. The CDR3 DNA reads TGTGCCAGTAGTTTCTTGACAGGGGTCACAGATACGCAGTATTTT. Protein: CASSFLTGVTDTQYF.

The count of this clone is one. V gene TRBV28 combines with J gene TRBJ2-2; TRBD2 aligns across 7 bases. The CDR3 length is 15 residues. The junction had 7 bases not matched to a gene; V was cut back by 7 bases and J by 2 bases. The germline V gene has CDR1 MDHEN and CDR2 SYDVKM. DNA of the CDR3: TGTGCCAGCATAAGCCCGGGAGGCAACACCGGGGAGCTGTTTTTT. It is translated as CASISPGGNTGELFF.

The chain couples TRBV27 to TRBJ1-2; D is possibly TRBD1 (6 bases). This CDR3 region has 13 residues. Trimming shortened V by 6 bases and J by 10 bases, and 18 bases separated the two germline ends. The germline V gene has CDR1 MNHEY and CDR2 SMNVEV (reference sequence). CDR3 bases: TGTGCCAGCAGGGTACAGGGAGTCGGTGTCTACACCTTC. Translated, it gives CASRVQGVGVYTF.

This chain connects TRBV7-2 to TRBJ1-5; D is ambiguous. Trimming left V 7 bases short and J 1 base short, with 14 bases between. Per germline, CDR1 SGHTA and CDR2 FQGNSA. This CDR3 region has 15 residues. The CDR3 region has the DNA TGTGCCAGCACCATAGATAGTAGGAGCAATCAGCCCCAGCATTTT. Residues: CASTIDSRSNQPQHF.

The V gene is TRBV11-2, the J gene TRBJ2-3, with D tentatively TRBD1 or TRBD2 (5 bases each). The V gene's germline CDR1 is SGHAT and CDR2 FQNNGV. V shed 5 bases and J shed 0 bases, with 9 bases lying between them. CDR3 length: 14 amino acids. The CDR3 region is CASSVGRSTDTQYF. DNA of the CDR3: TGTGCCAGCAGCGTGGGACGGAGCACAGATACGCAGTATTTT.

The chain links TRBV5-8 to TRBJ2-1; 8 bases agree with TRBD2. V lost 0 bases to trimming and J lost 10 bases; unmatched junction nucleotides: 9. Germline CDR1 is SGHTS and CDR2 is YDEGEE. This CDR3 contains 15 residues. The CDR3 spells CASSLVVLAGTEQFF. CDR3 bases: TGTGCCAGCAGCTTGGTGGTCTTAGCGGGGACAGAGCAGTTCTTC.

This chain joins TRBV7-2 and TRBJ2-5; D is ambiguous. The V end lost 5 bases, the J end lost 5 bases, and 18 bases lay between the germline ends. Looked up from germline, CDR1 is SGHTA and CDR2 is FQGNSA. The CDR3 is made up of 15 amino acids. The CDR3 loop reads CASSQFATGTETQYF. The CDR3 nucleotides are TGTGCCAGCAGCCAGTTCGCCACGGGCACTGAGACCCAGTACTTC.

This rearrangement joins TRBV28 to TRBJ2-7, with D perhaps matching TRBD1 (6 bases). This CDR3 comprises 12 residues. The V gene's germline CDR1 is MDHEN and CDR2 SYDVKM. V lost 5 bases to trimming and J lost 4 bases, with 9 bases between them. DNA of the CDR3: TGTGCCAGCAGTCAACAGGGTTACGAGCAGTACTTC. This translates into CASSQQGYEQYF.

This rearrangement joins TRBV18 to TRBJ2-7; 8 bases match TRBD1. The germline V gene has CDR1 KGHSH and CDR2 LQKENI. V trimming: 2 bases; J trimming: 4 bases; junction bases outside the gene matches: 4. There are 14 residues in the CDR3. The CDR3 loop reads CASSPGTGGYEQYF. CDR3 nucleotide sequence: TGTGCCAGCTCACCAGGGACAGGAGGATACGAGCAGTACTTC.

The CDR3, as DNA: TGTGCCAGCAGGGGCATGTTTGCAACTAATGAAAAACTGTTTTTT. It encodes CASRGMFATNEKLFF. The gene calls are TRBV28 and TRBJ1-4; D is unclear. Germline assignment: CDR1 MDHEN and CDR2 SYDVKM. This CDR3 is built from 15 residues. V shed 6 bases and J shed 0 bases, with 11 bases lying between them.

This clone has just a few counts. The rearrangement uses TRBV4-1 and TRBJ1-1; a weak D match, TRBD1 (6 bases). With 4 bases removed from V and 5 bases from J, the gap between germline ends came to 14 bases. The CDR3 is made up of 14 amino acids. Per the germline V gene, CDR1 is MGHRA and CDR2 is YSYEKL. The CDR3 bases are TGCGCCAGCAGCCTACAGGGTTTAGGGACTGAAGCTTTCTTT. Its translation: CASSLQGLGTEAFF.

This sequence joins TRBV6-1 and TRBJ1-2; 8 nucleotides line up with TRBD1. The V segment lost 6 bases and the J segment 6 bases; nucleotides outside the gene matches: 6. This CDR3 spans 13 amino acids. Germline CDR1 is MNHNS and CDR2 is SASEGT. As DNA, the CDR3 is TGTGCCAGCAGCCTGGACAGGGCTGATGGCTACACCTTC. This gives the protein CASSLDRADGYTF.